The subject of this entry is one T cell receptor (beta chain). Clones were read by immunoSEQ multiplex PCR, and TCRdb kept only the in-frame ones, dropping some. Among about 260,000 clones listed, 75% to 90% were seen once. This record comes from a study of blood T cell repertoires in COVID-19. This receptor was taken from a woman aged 35 to 49 who had been exposed to COVID-19. Sequenced material: PBMCs or T cells enriched from blood (not recorded which).

CDR3 DNA: TGCGCCAGCAGCTTTGACAGTTACTATGGCTACACCTTC. This codes for CASSFDSYYGYTF. The chain is built from TRBV5-1 and TRBJ1-2; weak D call: TRBD1 (5 bases). Deletions cut 2 bases from V and 3 bases from J, with 8 bases between. Germline values: CDR1 SGHRS, CDR2 YFSETQ. The CDR3 contains 13 residues.